The 12 T cell receptor beta chains below were found in one sample sequenced in a study of T-cell reconstitution after alpha-beta-depleted transplantation in children. The authors prepared the TCRbeta library with unique molecular identifiers. MiXCR was run by TCRdb on the PCR reads, yielding one entry per CDR3 protein. The table records some 500,000 distinct CDR3 sequences, about 18% of them present only once. The sample was PBMCs from the stem cell graft donor, taken from the stem cell graft. The receptors stem from a human donor who donated a stem cell graft to a child with acute lymphoblastic leukemia.

This clonotype has a handful of counts. The gene calls are TRBV28 and TRBJ2-3; maybe TRBD2 (6 bases). The CDR3 runs to 15 residues. Trimming pared 5 bases from V and 8 bases from J, leaving 20 bases between. Germline loops: CDR1 MDHEN, CDR2 SYDVKM. The CDR3 nucleotides read TGTGCCAGCAGTCGGGTCGATGGAGGGCAAGGTACGCAGTATTTT. It encodes CASSRVDGGQGTQYF.

This clonotype was observed a few times. V gene TRBV4-1 combines with J gene TRBJ1-2, with TRBD1 matching 8 bases. Germline trimming cut 2 bases from V and 4 bases from J; bases unmatched to any gene: 9. CDR1 and CDR2 from the germline V gene are MGHRA and YSYEKL. CDR3 length: 16 residues. The CDR3 sequence: CASSQPRGRLGYGYTF. CDR3 DNA sequence: TGCGCCAGCAGCCAACCCAGGGGGCGCTTGGGCTATGGCTACACCTTC.

This clonotype was seen a handful of times. The chain links TRBV9 to TRBJ2-1; D is perhaps TRBD2 (6 bases). V was shortened by 2 bases and J by 6 bases, with 15 bases between the two germline ends. Germline V gene lookup returns CDR1 SGDLS and CDR2 YYNGEE. The CDR3 contains 15 residues. The CDR3 protein is CASSVDDGLFNEQFF. CDR3 DNA sequence: TGTGCCAGCAGCGTCGACGACGGACTATTCAATGAGCAGTTCTTC.

The chain couples TRBV20-1 to TRBJ1-4, with unresolved D. The ends were cut back, 1 base at V and 6 bases at J, with 12 bases in the middle. Germline V gives CDR1 DFQATT, CDR2 SNEGSKA (reference sequence). The CDR3 totals 14 residues. In nucleotides, the CDR3 is TGCAGTGCTAGAGGCACAAATATAGATGAAAAACTGTTTTTT. Protein product: CSARGTNIDEKLFF.

In its sample, this clonotype was seen a few times. The chain employs TRBV7-9 and TRBJ2-7, with 14 bases matching TRBD2. Germline-derived CDR1 and CDR2 are SEHNR and FQNEAQ (reference sequence). Losses at the gene ends were 4 bases for V and 4 bases for J; bases not matched to a gene: 6. This CDR3 is 16 amino acids long. The CDR3 DNA sequence: TGTGCCAGCAGCTACGGGACTAGCGGGAGAGTTTACGAGCAGTACTTC. Protein product: CASSYGTSGRVYEQYF.

This clonotype was counted a few times. V and J are TRBV20-1 and TRBJ1-1; unclear D gene. The germline V gene encodes CDR1 DFQATT and CDR2 SNEGSKA (reference sequence). V lost 3 bases to trimming and J lost 5 bases, with 13 bases between them. This CDR3 is built from 13 residues. CDR3 sequence reads: CSARAGRGTEAFF. CDR3 coding DNA: TGCAGTGCTAGGGCGGGAAGAGGAACTGAAGCTTTCTTT.

This clonotype was picked up a small number of times. J is TRBJ2-1 and V is TRBV2, with D unclear. The germline CDR1 and CDR2 sequences are SNHLY and FYNNEI. CDR3 length: 13 amino acids. V lost 6 bases and J 7 bases, leaving 13 bases between the germline ends. The CDR3 DNA reads as TGTGCCAGCAGACGTGACGGTGATAATGAGCAGTTCTTC. Translated, it gives CASRRDGDNEQFF.

The chain carries TRBV6-1 and TRBJ2-1; D may be TRBD1 (6 bases). The germline V and J ends were trimmed by 4 bases and 3 bases, with 13 bases remaining between them. CDR1 and CDR2 from the germline V gene are MNHNS and SASEGT. CDR3 size: 15 residues. CDR3 DNA: TGTGCCAGCAGTGCAGGACAGAGAAACTACAATGAGCAGTTCTTC. Translation gives CASSAGQRNYNEQFF.

The chain is built from TRBV15 and TRBJ2-7; tentatively, D is TRBD1 (6 bases). Germline CDR1 is LNHNV and CDR2 is YYDKDF (reference sequence). With 3 bases removed from V and 7 bases from J, the gap between germline ends came to 16 bases. The CDR3 consists of 14 residues. The CDR3 protein is CATSSITGLLEQYF. In nucleotides, the CDR3 is TGTGCCACCAGCAGCATAACAGGGTTATTGGAGCAGTACTTC. The full variable domain, in which reference TRBV15 and TRBJ2-7 provide the parts outside the CDR3, is DAMVIQNPRYQVTQFGKPVTLSCSQTLNHNVMYWYQQKSSQAPKLLFHYYDKDFNNEADTPDNFQSRRPNTSFCFLDIRSPGLGDTAMYLCATSSITGLLEQYFGPGTRLTVT.

The chain combines TRBV4-1 with TRBJ1-2; no clear D gene. V lost 4 bases and J 2 bases, leaving 14 bases between the germline ends. The CDR3 is made up of 15 amino acids. The V gene's germline CDR1 is MGHRA and CDR2 YSYEKL. The CDR3 here is CASSRGEGVNYGYTF. Here the CDR3 DNA reads TGCGCCAGCAGCCGTGGGGAGGGCGTAAACTATGGCTACACCTTC.

This sequence joins TRBV15 and TRBJ2-2; TRBD1 is a possible D gene (5 bases). The CDR3 length is 17 residues. Germline V gene lookup returns CDR1 LNHNV and CDR2 YYDKDF (reference sequence). V was trimmed by 3 bases and J by 1 base, leaving 15 bases between them. Written as DNA, the CDR3 is TGTGCCACCAGCAGGAGGAAGACAGTTCTGAACACCGGGGAGCTGTTTTTT. Its translation: CATSRRKTVLNTGELFF.

V gene TRBV24-1 combines with J gene TRBJ2-7; no reliable D call. Trimming took off 4 bases at V and 0 bases at J, with 9 bases between the two ends. Germline CDR1 and CDR2: KGHDR and SFDVKD. The CDR3 is made up of 14 amino acids. CDR3 DNA sequence: TGTGCCACCAGTGACCCCTCTGACTCCTACGAGCAGTACTTC. This sequence encodes CATSDPSDSYEQYF.